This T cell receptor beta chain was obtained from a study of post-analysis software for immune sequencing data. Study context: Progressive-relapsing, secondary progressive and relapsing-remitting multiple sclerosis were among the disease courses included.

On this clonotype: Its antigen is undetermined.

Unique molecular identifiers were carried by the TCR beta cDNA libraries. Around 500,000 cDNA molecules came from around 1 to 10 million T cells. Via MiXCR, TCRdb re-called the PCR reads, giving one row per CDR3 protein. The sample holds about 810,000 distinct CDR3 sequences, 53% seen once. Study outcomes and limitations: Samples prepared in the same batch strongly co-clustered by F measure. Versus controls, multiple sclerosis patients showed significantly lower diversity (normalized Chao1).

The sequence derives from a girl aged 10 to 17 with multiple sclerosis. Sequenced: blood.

The CDR3 region is CASSVGGSVSTDTQYF. The CDR3 DNA reads as TGTGCCAGCAGCGTAGGTGGCAGTGTGAGCACAGATACGCAGTATTTT. The chain combines TRBV9 with TRBJ2-3, with no clear D. Germline V gene lookup returns CDR1 SGDLS and CDR2 YYNGEE. The CDR3 has 16 amino acids. V was pared by 0 bases and J by 0 bases, with 11 bases between. The full variable domain, its missing parts supplied by reference TRBV9 and TRBJ2-3, is DSGVTQTPKHLITATGQRVTLRCSPRSGDLSVYWYQQSLDQGLQFLIQYYNGEERAKGNILERFSAQQFPDLHSELNLSSLELGDSALYFCASSVGGSVSTDTQYFGPGTRLTVL.